This T cell receptor beta chain is drawn from a study of shared clonotypes between healthy human individuals. TCRdb's table, derived via immunoSEQ multiplex PCR, lists solely in-frame clones and lacks some. The profile shows roughly 2.6 million clones, over 85% of them singletons. Sequenced material: naive CD4+ T cells sorted from blood. Subset here: CD45RA+ positively selected. The sequence was obtained from a man aged 18 to 30 in good health.

This CDR3 is CASSPPTGSKNIQYF. The CDR3 DNA is TGTGCCAGCTCACCACCGACAGGGAGCAAAAACATTCAGTACTTC. The chain has TRBV18 and TRBJ2-4, with 7 bases that match TRBD1. This CDR3 is 15 amino acids long. In germline, CDR1 is KGHSH, CDR2 LQKENI. The V gene end was trimmed by 0 bases and the J gene end by 3 bases; junction bases not matched to a gene: 2.